Listed here is a single TCR beta chain. No antigen is known for it. Profiled with immunoSEQ multiplex PCR; TCRdb holds only in-frame clones, not every one. The sample lists about 31,000 clones; about four fifths were seen once. This record comes from a study of a mutant IDH1 vaccine in newly diagnosed glioma. Study context: Those enrolled had earlier been treated with radiotherapy, temozolomide, or both, mostly both. It was at week 35 that visit V12 occurred, and at week 47 that visit V13 did.

Regarding time point: week 35, safety follow-up. Vaccinated patients received 300 ug of mutant IDH1 20-mer peptide per dose, with topical imiquimod. The material was PBMCs, obtained from a glioma patient whose treatment included an IDH1 peptide vaccine. The sequence derives from a man aged 25 to 40 with glioma.

This chain's CDR3 is CASSHGPGNSYEQYF. DNA of the CDR3: TGTGCCAGCAGCCACGGACCAGGAAACTCCTACGAGCAGTACTTC. This sequence joins TRBV5-5 and TRBJ2-7; unclear D gene. There are 15 residues in the CDR3. From germline, CDR1 is SGHKS and CDR2 YYEKEE (reference sequence). Trimming stripped 4 bases from V and 0 bases from J, with 14 bases between.